This T cell receptor (beta chain) was sequenced for a study of T cells in Graves' hyperthyroidism and ophthalmopathy. Study-wide context: Peripheral blood collection took place at initial diagnosis, before any treatment.

TCR beta CDR3 regions were amplified from RNA. HTBI primers were the set used in a first-round RT-PCR of the TCR CDR3. TCRdb reprocessed the multiplex PCR reads with MiXCR, giving one entry per CDR3 protein. This table holds 300,000 or so distinct CDR3 sequences, 21% found once. Germline V gives CDR1 SGHRS, CDR2 YFSETQ. CDR3 size: 15 residues. V lost 2 bases to trimming and J lost 2 bases, with 12 bases between them. Study-wide points: Ophthalmopathy onset followed model prediction by a median approximately 6.2 months.

This clonotype was detected many times. What it binds is unknown. This chain joins TRBV5-1 and TRBJ2-3; weak D call: TRBD1 (5 bases). The receptor's source is a woman aged 45-60 years with Graves' hyperthyroidism. The material sequenced was blood. The CDR3 DNA reads as TGCGCCAGCAGCTTCCAGGGTGATTACACAGATACGCAGTATTTT. This gives the protein CASSFQGDYTDTQYF. Filled out from reference TRBV5-1 and TRBJ2-3, the complete variable domain reads KAGVTQTPRYLIKTRGQQVTLSCSPISGHRSVSWYQQTPGQGLQFLFEYFSETQRNKGNFPGRFSGRQFSNSRSEMNVSTLELGDSALYLCASSFQGDYTDTQYFGPGTRLTVL.